What follows are 10 T cell receptor beta chains derived from one specimen sequenced in a study of PD-1 blockade in classical Hodgkin lymphoma. Exposure to brentuximab vedotin varied, and each patient had relapsed following autologous stem cell transplantation. This table comes from immunoSEQ multiplex PCR, and its TCRdb copy is limited to in-frame clones, with some not included. The sample shows roughly 60,000 clones, 88% of them seen only once. The sample in question was peripheral blood mononuclear cells (PBMCs), obtained before the second cycle of nivolumab. These receptor sequences come from a human donor with classical Hodgkin lymphoma.

A remark on this clone: The sample has other DNA sequences that encode this CDR3 too. The chain carries TRBV5-1 and TRBJ2-5; possibly TRBD1 for D (5 bases). CDR1 SGHRS and CDR2 YFSETQ come from the germline V gene. The CDR3 is 13 residues long. V lost 4 bases, J lost 2 bases, and 9 bases lay in between. The CDR3 DNA reads as TGCGCCAGCAGCATACAGGTTCAAGAGACCCAGTACTTC. It codes for CASSIQVQETQYF.

This sequence joins TRBV30 and TRBJ2-2; D remains unclear. This CDR3 comprises 13 residues. Germline lookup yields CDR1 GTSNPN and CDR2 SVGIG (reference sequence). The V and J ends lost 2 bases and 1 base respectively, with 5 bases between them. CDR3 sequence reads: CAWSSGNTGELFF. As DNA, the CDR3 is TGTGCCTGGAGTTCAGGGAACACCGGGGAGCTGTTTTTT.

The J gene is TRBJ2-7, the V gene TRBV5-1; maybe TRBD2 (7 bases). Looked up from germline, CDR1 is SGHRS and CDR2 is YFSETQ. This CDR3 is built from 13 residues. With 6 bases removed from V and 10 bases from J, the gap between germline ends came to 20 bases. CDR3 amino acids: CASTPGRGTLQYF. The CDR3 DNA is TGCGCCAGCACTCCGGGGAGGGGGACCCTACAGTACTTC. The full variable domain, completed using reference TRBV5-1 and TRBJ2-7, is KAGVTQTPRYLIKTRGQQVTLSCSPISGHRSVSWYQQTPGQGLQFLFEYFSETQRNKGNFPGRFSGRQFSNSRSEMNVSTLELGDSALYLCASTPGRGTLQYFGPGTRLTVT.

The rearrangement links TRBV7-8 to TRBJ1-6, with D tentatively TRBD1 (6 bases). Trimming stripped 1 base from V and 7 bases from J, with 8 bases between. CDR3 length: 14 amino acids. CDR1 and CDR2 (germline): SGHVS, FQNEAQ. CDR3: CASSLDRANSPLHF. CDR3 in DNA: TGTGCCAGCAGCTTAGACAGGGCAAATTCACCCCTCCACTTT. Supplemented by reference TRBV7-8 and TRBJ1-6, the full variable domain reads GAGVSQSPRYKVAKRGQDVALRCDPISGHVSLFWYQQALGQGPEFLTYFQNEAQLDKSGLPSDRFFAERPEGSVSTLKIQRTQQEDSAVYLCASSLDRANSPLHFGNGTRLTVT.

The gene calls are TRBV7-9 and TRBJ1-2; D is ambiguous. V was pared by 5 bases and J by 8 bases, with 18 bases between. CDR1 is SEHNR, CDR2 FQNEAQ, per germline (reference sequence). The CDR3 has 14 residues. The DNA for the CDR3 is TGTGCCAGCAGCCCACCGGGCCGGGTTGGAGGCTACACCTTC. Amino acids: CASSPPGRVGGYTF.

The chain couples TRBV5-1 to TRBJ1-4; tentatively, D is TRBD1 (5 bases). CDR3 size: 15 residues. Germline lookup yields CDR1 SGHRS and CDR2 YFSETQ. Trimming pared 5 bases from V and 4 bases from J, leaving 15 bases between. The CDR3: CASSPGAGGNEKLFF. In nucleotides, the CDR3 is TGCGCCAGCAGTCCCGGGGCCGGCGGTAATGAAAAACTGTTTTTT.

The gene calls are TRBV5-1 and TRBJ1-5; D might be TRBD1 (6 bases). The V gene lost 4 bases and the J gene lost 7 bases, with 12 bases spanning the gap. The CDR3 extends over 13 amino acids. The germline V gene encodes CDR1 SGHRS and CDR2 YFSETQ. DNA for the CDR3: TGCGCCAGCAGCCGCACGACAGGACAGCCCCAGCATTTT. It translates to CASSRTTGQPQHF. Filled out from reference TRBV5-1 and TRBJ1-5, the complete variable domain reads KAGVTQTPRYLIKTRGQQVTLSCSPISGHRSVSWYQQTPGQGLQFLFEYFSETQRNKGNFPGRFSGRQFSNSRSEMNVSTLELGDSALYLCASSRTTGQPQHFGDGTRLSIL.

The chain links TRBV15 to TRBJ1-1, with D perhaps matching TRBD1 (6 bases). Germline V gives CDR1 LNHNV, CDR2 YYDKDF (reference sequence). The CDR3 consists of 16 residues. V gave up 0 bases and J gave up 0 bases, with 11 bases separating them. CDR3 nucleotides: TGTGCCACCAGCAGAGACCCGGGACAAATGAACACTGAAGCTTTCTTT. Protein: CATSRDPGQMNTEAFF.

J is TRBJ2-3 and V is TRBV28, with 10 bases aligning to TRBD2. CDR1 is MDHEN and CDR2 is SYDVKM in the germline V gene. V was clipped by 6 bases and J by 2 bases; unmatched bases: 5. The CDR3 runs to 15 residues. This chain's CDR3 is CASRLAGDTTDTQYF. CDR3 DNA sequence: TGTGCCAGCAGGCTAGCGGGGGACACCACAGATACGCAGTATTTT.

The chain employs TRBV6-4 and TRBJ2-1; the D gene is possibly TRBD2 (6 bases). CDR3 size: 17 residues. Germline CDR1 reads MRHNA; CDR2 reads SNTAGT. Trimming left V 6 bases short and J 1 base short, with 19 bases between. CDR3 DNA: TGTGCCAGCAGCCCCCGGAGGGGCGCGGGTTCCTACAATGAGCAGTTCTTC. The encoded protein is CASSPRRGAGSYNEQFF.